This T cell receptor (beta chain) was retrieved from a study of blood T cell repertoires in COVID-19. Study background: COVID-19 samples from acute and convalescent phases originated in the United States, Italy and Spain. PBMCs, B-cell-depleted T cells, or T cells provided the cDNA or gDNA that made up the material.

Original methodology: Amplified reference gene primers provided the basis for estimating nucleated cell counts. Repertoires were generated with immunoSEQ multiplex PCR, while TCRdb's copy carries only in-frame clones and drops some. The V and J calls and clone size come from that table; D and trimming were worked out from the DNA. The sample has roughly 190,000 clones, just under 85% seen once. The CDR3 totals 16 residues. The V gene's germline CDR1 is SGHRS and CDR2 YFSETQ. The trim removed 4 bases at V and 0 bases at J, leaving 9 bases unmatched. The chain is built from TRBV5-1 and TRBJ1-1; 7 nucleotides match TRBD1. The sample taken for sequencing was peripheral blood. The sequence derives from a woman aged 65 to 85 with active or convalescent COVID-19. CDR3: CASSPGDRAMNTEAFF. CDR3 DNA sequence: TGCGCCAGCAGCCCCGGTGACAGGGCGATGAACACTGAAGCTTTCTTT.